One sample yielded the 7 T cell receptor beta chains listed below, sequenced in a study of cytomegalovirus exposure and HLA in healthy donors. With 60 Vbeta and 13 Jbeta primers, the PCR was carried out. Repertoires were generated with immunoSEQ multiplex PCR, while TCRdb's copy carries only in-frame clones and drops some. The sample shows about 130,000 clones, around 80% of them seen only once. What was sequenced was PBMCs. Receptor source: a man aged 40-49 years in good health and CMV-seropositive.

This chain connects TRBV11-2 to TRBJ1-2, with TRBD1 matching over 8 bases. The CDR3 is 15 amino acids. Germline lookup yields CDR1 SGHAT and CDR2 FQNNGV. The trim removed 4 bases at V and 2 bases at J, leaving 6 bases unmatched. The CDR3 DNA is TGTGCCAGCAGCTACCGAGGGACAGGCAACTATGGCTACACCTTC. This sequence encodes CASSYRGTGNYGYTF.

The V gene is TRBV29-1, the J gene TRBJ1-2, with 7 positions matching TRBD1. This CDR3 has 13 residues. V shed 4 bases and J 6 bases; nucleotides not matched to a gene: 8. Germline CDR1 is SQVTM and CDR2 is ANQGSEA. CDR3 sequence (DNA): TGCAGCGTTGTTGCGACAGGGATCAATGGCTACACCTTC. It encodes CSVVATGINGYTF. The entire variable domain, with the rest obtained from reference TRBV29-1 and TRBJ1-2, is as follows: SAVISQKPSRDICQRGTSLTIQCQVDSQVTMMFWYRQQPGQSLTLIATANQGSEATYESGFVIDKFPISRPNLTFSTLTVSNMSPEDSSIYLCSVVATGINGYTFGSGTRLTVV.

Only one count was recorded for this clone. The gene calls are TRBV29-1 and TRBJ2-7; tentative D call: TRBD1 (5 bases). There are 12 residues in the CDR3. Germline V gene sequence: CDR1 SQVTM, CDR2 ANQGSEA. V was pared by 4 bases and J by 4 bases, with 11 bases between. The CDR3 protein is CSVVGVYYEQYF. CDR3 nucleotide sequence: TGCAGCGTTGTAGGGGTTTATTACGAGCAGTACTTC.

In this sample, this clone turned up a few times. The rearrangement links TRBV7-8 to TRBJ2-7; 7 nucleotides align to TRBD1. In germline, CDR1 is SGHVS, CDR2 FQNEAQ. V lost 7 bases and J lost 9; bases outside the gene matches: 12. The CDR3 runs to 13 residues. CDR3 DNA sequence: TGTGCCAGCACCCGGAATCGACAGGGCTCGCAGTACTTC. It encodes CASTRNRQGSQYF.

The chain carries TRBV5-1 and TRBJ2-7; D is possibly TRBD1 (6 bases). The CDR3 runs to 12 residues. Germline V gene sequence: CDR1 SGHRS, CDR2 YFSETQ. V was pared by 2 bases and J by 4 bases, with 7 bases between. CDR3 protein: CASSFDRYEQYF. CDR3 nucleotides: TGCGCCAGCAGCTTCGACAGGTACGAGCAGTACTTC.

The DNA for the CDR3 is TGTGCCAGCAGCTTTGCGGGGACAGACACTGAAGCTTTCTTT. Translating it yields CASSFAGTDTEAFF. The chain combines TRBV7-6 with TRBJ1-1; 7 nucleotides agree with TRBD1. CDR1 and CDR2 from the germline V gene are SGHVS and FNYEAQ. CDR3 length equals 14 residues. J lost 3 bases, V lost 3 bases, and 4 bases had no gene match.

This chain joins TRBV27 and TRBJ1-2, with TRBD1 matching over 10 bases. The CDR3 extends over 15 amino acids. With 2 bases clipped from V and 3 bases from J, the junction kept 3 bases outside the gene matches. Per germline, CDR1 MNHEY and CDR2 SMNVEV (reference sequence). In DNA form, the CDR3 reads TGTGCCAGCAGTTTAACCGGGACAGGGGACTATGGCTACACCTTC. Amino acid sequence: CASSLTGTGDYGYTF.